This entry lists 27 T cell receptor beta chains sequenced from one sample in a study of cytomegalovirus exposure and HLA in healthy donors. The PCR used 60 Vbeta and 13 Jbeta primers. The method was immunoSEQ multiplex PCR; TCRdb's version includes in-frame clones alone and lacks a portion of them. The table shows under 150,000 clones, with approximately 80% occurring only once. Input material: PBMCs. These TCRs come from a male donor in good health and CMV-seronegative.

The gene calls are TRBV9 and TRBJ2-3; 9 bases line up with TRBD1. CDR1 and CDR2 (germline): SGDLS, YYNGEE. The J segment lost 1 base and the V segment lost 4 bases, leaving 7 bases of the junction unmatched. This CDR3 has 16 residues. CDR3 nucleotides: TGTGCCAGCAGCATCAGTAGGGACAGGGGCACAGATACGCAGTATTTT. Translated, it gives CASSISRDRGTDTQYF.

This chain joins TRBV18 and TRBJ2-1, with TRBD2 as a possible D gene (6 bases). The CDR3 is 15 residues long. The V gene's germline CDR1 is KGHSH and CDR2 LQKENI. Trimming left V 0 bases short and J 7 bases short, with 13 bases between. This chain's CDR3 is CASSPPSGLSNEQFF. CDR3 in DNA: TGTGCCAGCTCACCACCTAGCGGCCTCTCGAATGAGCAGTTCTTC. The complete variable domain, with remaining parts taken from reference TRBV18 and TRBJ2-1, reads NAGVMQNPRHLVRRRGQEARLRCSPMKGHSHVYWYRQLPEEGLKFMVYLQKENIIDESGMPKERFSAEFPKEGPSILRIQQVVRGDSAAYFCASSPPSGLSNEQFFGPGTRLTVL.

This chain joins TRBV27 and TRBJ1-1; possibly TRBD1 for D (5 bases). Trimming took 4 bases from V and 5 from J, leaving 11 bases between them. Germline values: CDR1 MNHEY, CDR2 SMNVEV (reference sequence). The CDR3 extends over 13 amino acids. In nucleotides, the CDR3 is TGTGCCAGCAGTTCCCTGGCAGGGACTGAAGCTTTCTTT. It yields the protein CASSSLAGTEAFF.

Points on this clone: Other DNA sequences in this specimen translate into the identical CDR3. The genes are TRBV5-4 and TRBJ1-1; possibly TRBD1 for D (6 bases). Deletions cut 6 bases from V and 6 bases from J, with 15 bases between. The CDR3 spans 13 residues. From germline, CDR1 is SGHNT and CDR2 YYREEE (reference sequence). As DNA, the CDR3 is TGTGCCAGCACCCTAACAGGGTATTCTGAAGCTTTCTTT. This encodes CASTLTGYSEAFF. Full variable domain (missing parts from reference TRBV5-4 and TRBJ1-1): ETGVTQSPTHLIKTRGQQVTLRCSSQSGHNTVSWYQQALGQGPQFIFQYYREEENGRGNFPPRFSGLQFPNYSSELNVNALELDDSALYLCASTLTGYSEAFFGQGTRLTVV.

The chain recombines TRBV27 with TRBJ1-2; unclear D gene. V was trimmed by 3 bases and J by 1 base, leaving 6 bases between them. This CDR3 is 13 amino acids long. CDR1 is MNHEY and CDR2 is SMNVEV in the germline V gene (reference sequence). DNA for the CDR3: TGTGCCAGCAGTTTTGGCGGTAACTATGGCTACACCTTC. Translated, it gives CASSFGGNYGYTF.

This chain connects TRBV27 to TRBJ1-2, with D tentatively TRBD1 (5 bases). The V end was cut by 8 bases, the J end by 9 bases, with 19 bases between. The germline gives CDR1 MNHEY, CDR2 SMNVEV (reference sequence). The CDR3 runs to 13 residues. CDR3 in DNA: TGTGCCAGCGGGGCAGGGATTGACCCCCGCTACACCTTC. Its protein product is CASGAGIDPRYTF.

There are a few counts of this clone. The rearrangement joins TRBV5-1 to TRBJ2-1; tentative D call: TRBD2 (5 bases). V was clipped by 5 bases and J by 7 bases, with 13 bases between them. Germline V gene sequence: CDR1 SGHRS, CDR2 YFSETQ. This CDR3 has 13 amino acids. For the CDR3, the DNA is TGCGCCAGCAGTTCCCTCGGAGGAAATGAGCAGTTCTTC. This translates into CASSSLGGNEQFF.

The J gene is TRBJ1-1, the V gene TRBV7-2; TRBD1 matches at 7 bases. This CDR3 has 15 amino acids. With V trimmed by 2 bases and J by 1 base, 4 bases remained unmatched. Germline V lookup: CDR1 SGHTA, CDR2 FQGNSA. The CDR3 sequence: CASSLYRGGNTEAFF. In DNA form, the CDR3 reads TGTGCCAGCAGCTTATACAGGGGTGGGAACACTGAAGCTTTCTTT.

The rearrangement uses TRBV7-8 and TRBJ2-5; no clear D. CDR1 is SGHVS and CDR2 is FQNEAQ in the germline V gene. The CDR3 loop spans 13 amino acids. Trimming took off 1 base at V and 3 bases at J, with 6 bases between the two ends. The CDR3 region has the DNA TGTGCCAGCAGCTTAGACCCGGAAGAGACCCAGTACTTC. This gives the protein CASSLDPEETQYF.

This clone was seen once. This chain connects TRBV11-2 to TRBJ2-7; the match to TRBD1 covers 10 bases. CDR1 is SGHAT and CDR2 is FQNNGV in the germline V gene. This CDR3 region has 14 residues. The trim removed 5 bases at V and 3 bases at J, leaving 4 bases unmatched. CDR3 coding DNA: TGTGCCAGCAGCCAGGACAGGGGGGACTACGAGCAGTACTTC. This encodes CASSQDRGDYEQYF.

This clone has just one count. The rearrangement joins TRBV5-8 to TRBJ2-2; D may be TRBD2 (6 bases). Germline assignment: CDR1 SGHTS and CDR2 YDEGEE. Trimming left V 5 bases short and J 3 bases short, with 17 bases between. The CDR3 is made up of 16 amino acids. The CDR3 nucleotides are TGTGCCAGCAGTAGGATGGGGGAGGTGGACACCGGGGAGCTGTTTTTT. Amino acids: CASSRMGEVDTGELFF.

There are a few counts of this clone. The rearrangement joins TRBV18 to TRBJ1-2, with 7 bases identical to TRBD1. The V segment lost 2 bases and the J segment 8 bases; nucleotides outside the gene matches: 5. The CDR3 extends over 13 amino acids. The V gene's germline CDR1 is KGHSH and CDR2 LQKENI. As DNA, the CDR3 is TGTGCCAGCTCACCAACAGGGGCTGAGGGCTACACCTTC. It specifies CASSPTGAEGYTF.

This rearrangement joins TRBV28 to TRBJ1-3; D is perhaps TRBD1 (6 bases). From germline, CDR1 is MDHEN and CDR2 SYDVKM. This CDR3 contains 15 residues. Trimming removed 5 bases at V and 0 bases at J, with 11 bases between. CDR3 sequence: CASSETGLSGNTIYF. DNA of the CDR3: TGTGCCAGCAGTGAGACAGGCCTCTCTGGAAACACCATATATTTT.

This sequence joins TRBV6-1 and TRBJ1-5; the D gene is possibly TRBD1 (6 bases). Germline V gene sequence: CDR1 MNHNS, CDR2 SASEGT. The CDR3 consists of 15 residues. V shed 2 bases and J shed 6 bases, with 14 bases lying between them. CDR3 coding DNA: TGTGCCAGCAGTGAAAATGGCCTAGGGGGTCAGCCCCAGCATTTT. As protein: CASSENGLGGQPQHF.

This sequence joins TRBV28 and TRBJ1-2, with TRBD1 identical over 7 bases. Germline V CDR1 and CDR2: MDHEN, SYDVKM. The length of the CDR3 is 13 residues. V was clipped by 7 bases and J by 3 bases; unmatched bases: 5. The CDR3 coding sequence is TGTGCCAGCACCCTCACAGGGGACTATGGCTACACCTTC. Protein product: CASTLTGDYGYTF.

The V gene is TRBV27, the J gene TRBJ2-1; 15 nucleotides match TRBD2. The trim removed 4 bases at V and 4 bases at J, leaving 2 bases unmatched. CDR3 length: 16 residues. Germline V gene data show CDR1 as MNHEY and CDR2 as SMNVEV (reference sequence). In DNA, the CDR3 is TGTGCCAGCAGTTCGGGACTAGCGGGAGGATACAATGAGCAGTTCTTC. It codes for CASSSGLAGGYNEQFF.

The rearrangement joins TRBV6-5 to TRBJ2-7; D is perhaps TRBD1 (5 bases). The CDR3 contains 15 residues. The germline CDR1 and CDR2 sequences are MNHEY and SVGAGI. Trimming took 6 bases from V and 1 from J, leaving 16 bases between them. The CDR3 DNA sequence: TGTGCCAGCAGGCTATACGACAGTTTATCCTACGAGCAGTACTTC. The encoded protein is CASRLYDSLSYEQYF.

The chain recombines TRBV5-1 with TRBJ1-3, with 7 bases that match TRBD1. The junction had 7 bases not matched to a gene; V was cut back by 3 bases and J by 4 bases. Per the germline V gene, CDR1 is SGHRS and CDR2 is YFSETQ. This CDR3 is built from 15 residues. The CDR3 spells CASSSTGSDGNTIYF. DNA of the CDR3: TGCGCCAGCAGCTCGACAGGGTCGGACGGAAACACCATATATTTT.

The V gene is TRBV29-1, the J gene TRBJ1-2; TRBD1 might be the D (5 bases). This CDR3 comprises 14 residues. Germline assignment: CDR1 SQVTM and CDR2 ANQGSEA. Trimming stripped 1 base from V and 4 bases from J, with 13 bases between. CDR3 DNA: TGCAGCGTTGAAGGGCGGGGCCCCACCTATGGCTACACCTTC. As protein: CSVEGRGPTYGYTF.

The chain employs TRBV23-1 and TRBJ2-1; 9 bases match TRBD2. TRBV23-1 counts as an open reading frame of uncertain function. The ends lost 8 bases at V and 5 bases at J; junction bases unmatched: 10. CDR3 size: 15 residues. In DNA form, the CDR3 reads TGCGCCAGCCAAATCAGGGCGGGAGGGGACAATGAGCAGTTCTTC. As protein: CASQIRAGGDNEQFF.

This clone was counted a few times. The junction shows a germline mismatch at one end, possibly a read error. The rearrangement links TRBV7-9 to TRBJ1-1, with 8 nucleotides matching TRBD1. Germline values: CDR1 SEHNR, CDR2 FQNEAQ (reference sequence). The CDR3 has 15 residues. CDR3 bases: TGTTCCAGCAGCTTAGGGGACAGGCGAAACACTGAAGCTTTCTTT. Its protein product is CSSSLGDRRNTEAFF.

This sequence joins TRBV6-5 and TRBJ2-1, with TRBD2 matching 11 bases. This CDR3 has 15 amino acids. Trimming cost V 0 bases and J 7 bases; bases outside gene matches: 2. Germline V gene sequence: CDR1 MNHEY, CDR2 SVGAGI. CDR3: CASSYSVAGGNEQFF. The DNA of the CDR3 is TGTGCCAGCAGTTACTCGGTAGCGGGAGGGAATGAGCAGTTCTTC.

The V call is TRBV30, the J call TRBJ1-4; TRBD1 matches at 10 bases. The CDR3 is 14 residues long. The germline CDR1 and CDR2 sequences are GTSNPN and SVGIG (reference sequence). The V and J ends lost 5 bases and 5 bases, in that order; junction bases with no gene match: 5. CDR3 amino acids: CAWGTGAYNEKLFF. In DNA, the CDR3 is TGTGCCTGGGGGACAGGGGCGTACAATGAAAAACTGTTTTTT.

The chain uses TRBV5-4 and TRBJ2-1, with 13 nucleotides matching TRBD2. V shed 4 bases, J shed 2 bases, and the junction held 6 bases outside the gene matches. Germline assignment: CDR1 SGHNT and CDR2 YYREEE (reference sequence). CDR3 size: 17 residues. The CDR3 here is CASSTGLAGEAYNEQFF. The DNA for the CDR3 is TGTGCCAGCAGCACTGGACTAGCGGGAGAGGCCTACAATGAGCAGTTCTTC.

The rearrangement links TRBV7-8 to TRBJ2-7; possibly TRBD2 for D (6 bases). Germline V gene sequence: CDR1 SGHVS, CDR2 FQNEAQ. The germline V and J ends were trimmed by 1 base and 8 bases, with 12 bases remaining between them. The CDR3 contains 13 residues. The CDR3 is CASSLDRRVQQYF. The CDR3 DNA follows: TGTGCCAGCAGCTTAGACAGGAGGGTTCAGCAGTACTTC. The variable domain in full, with the rest retrieved from reference TRBV7-8 and TRBJ2-7, is GAGVSQSPRYKVAKRGQDVALRCDPISGHVSLFWYQQALGQGPEFLTYFQNEAQLDKSGLPSDRFFAERPEGSVSTLKIQRTQQEDSAVYLCASSLDRRVQQYFGPGTRLTVT.

The V call is TRBV7-2, the J call TRBJ1-2; D may be TRBD1 (6 bases). The germline V and J ends were trimmed by 2 bases and 6 bases, with 10 bases remaining between them. CDR1 and CDR2 (germline): SGHTA, FQGNSA. This CDR3 is built from 13 residues. The CDR3 DNA reads TGTGCCAGCAGCTTATCAGGGGCTGATGGCTACACCTTC. This sequence encodes CASSLSGADGYTF.

V usage is TRBV7-9 and J usage is TRBJ2-1; 8 nucleotides match TRBD1. The CDR3 sequence is 17 residues long. Trimming cost V 1 base and J 2 bases; bases outside gene matches: 7. CDR1 and CDR2 from the germline V gene are SEHNR and FQNEAQ (reference sequence). DNA for the CDR3: TGTGCCAGCAGCTTAGGAGTCGGGACAGGAGCCTACAATGAGCAGTTCTTC. Its protein is CASSLGVGTGAYNEQFF.